Listed below are T cell receptor beta chains from one sample, sequenced in a study of Ad26.COV2.S vaccination and SARS-CoV-2 variants. Measured with immunoSEQ multiplex PCR; TCRdb has only the in-frame clones, and not every one. Of about 140,000 clones in the sample, 75% to 90% were seen once. This specimen consisted of peripheral blood, obtained after recovery from COVID-19. These receptors came from a human donor who had recovered from COVID-19. Each CDR3 is given with its conserved first and last residue. D genes are given only for firm matches. For some rows the clone size is stated as once, few or many, or as a class when expanded; others skip it.

NA,TRBJ1-1,NA,TRBV2,TGTGCCAGCAGTGAAGTCCCGGGACACCAGAGTTTATTAGCTTTCTTT,CASSEVPGHQSLLAFF
TRBD1,TRBJ1-6,NA,TRBV28,TGTGCCAGCAGTGGTTCCGGGACAGGGGGCTATAATTCACCCCTCCACTTT,CASSGSGTGGYNSPLHF
NA,TRBJ1-2,NA,TRBV7-2,TGTGCCAGCAGCTTGGGCCTAACAGGGTATGGCTACACCTTC,CASSLGLTGYGYTF
NA,TRBJ2-2,NA,TRBV24-1,TGTGCCACCAGTGCCACCGGGGAGCTGTTTTTT,CATSATGELFF
TRBD2,TRBJ2-1,NA,TRBV11-2,TGTGCCAGCAGCTCCACTAGCGGGCCGGGGGGGGAGCAGTTCTTC,CASSSTSGPGGEQFF
TRBD2,TRBJ2-1,NA,TRBV5-4,TGTGCCAGCAGAAACGGACTAGCCGTTGCCAATGAGCAGTTCTTC,CASRNGLAVANEQFF
TRBD1,TRBJ2-7,NA,TRBV18,TGTGCCAGCTCACCAGGACAGGGTGGCCTCGACGAGCAGTACTTC,CASSPGQGGLDEQYF
TRBD2,TRBJ2-2,once,TRBV5-1,TGCGCCAGCAGCTCCGGGACTAGATACACCGGGGAGCTGTTTTTT,CASSSGTRYTGELFF
NA,TRBJ2-5,NA,TRBV28,TGTGCCAGCAGAAGGAAACCAAAGGAGACCCAGTACTTC,CASRRKPKETQYF
NA,TRBJ1-4,once,TRBV10-3,TGTGCCATCAGTGTACGAGGTGGGAATGAAAAACTGTTTTTT,CAISVRGGNEKLFF
NA,TRBJ2-5,NA,TRBV11-2,TGTGCCAGCAGCCACCCGGGCTGGGGGTGGGAGACCCAGTACTTC,CASSHPGWGWETQYF
NA,TRBJ1-2,NA,TRBV6-5,TGTGCCAGCAGTTACTCGAGTGGACAAGACTATGGCTACACCTTC,CASSYSSGQDYGYTF
NA,TRBJ1-5,NA,TRBV5-6,TGTGCCAGCAGCCGATCCGGGACGGGATTTAATCAGCCCCAGCATTTT,CASSRSGTGFNQPQHF
NA,TRBJ1-1,NA,TRBV6-6,TGTGCCAGCAGTCACTGGACTGACACTGAAGCTTTCTTT,CASSHWTDTEAFF
NA,TRBJ2-5,NA,TRBV11-2,TGTGCCAGCAGCTTAACGGGGACACATCAAGAGACCCAGTACTTC,CASSLTGTHQETQYF
NA,TRBJ2-3,once,TRBV2,TGTGCCGGACATACACGGGACGACCAGGAGTATTTT,CAGHTRDDQEYF